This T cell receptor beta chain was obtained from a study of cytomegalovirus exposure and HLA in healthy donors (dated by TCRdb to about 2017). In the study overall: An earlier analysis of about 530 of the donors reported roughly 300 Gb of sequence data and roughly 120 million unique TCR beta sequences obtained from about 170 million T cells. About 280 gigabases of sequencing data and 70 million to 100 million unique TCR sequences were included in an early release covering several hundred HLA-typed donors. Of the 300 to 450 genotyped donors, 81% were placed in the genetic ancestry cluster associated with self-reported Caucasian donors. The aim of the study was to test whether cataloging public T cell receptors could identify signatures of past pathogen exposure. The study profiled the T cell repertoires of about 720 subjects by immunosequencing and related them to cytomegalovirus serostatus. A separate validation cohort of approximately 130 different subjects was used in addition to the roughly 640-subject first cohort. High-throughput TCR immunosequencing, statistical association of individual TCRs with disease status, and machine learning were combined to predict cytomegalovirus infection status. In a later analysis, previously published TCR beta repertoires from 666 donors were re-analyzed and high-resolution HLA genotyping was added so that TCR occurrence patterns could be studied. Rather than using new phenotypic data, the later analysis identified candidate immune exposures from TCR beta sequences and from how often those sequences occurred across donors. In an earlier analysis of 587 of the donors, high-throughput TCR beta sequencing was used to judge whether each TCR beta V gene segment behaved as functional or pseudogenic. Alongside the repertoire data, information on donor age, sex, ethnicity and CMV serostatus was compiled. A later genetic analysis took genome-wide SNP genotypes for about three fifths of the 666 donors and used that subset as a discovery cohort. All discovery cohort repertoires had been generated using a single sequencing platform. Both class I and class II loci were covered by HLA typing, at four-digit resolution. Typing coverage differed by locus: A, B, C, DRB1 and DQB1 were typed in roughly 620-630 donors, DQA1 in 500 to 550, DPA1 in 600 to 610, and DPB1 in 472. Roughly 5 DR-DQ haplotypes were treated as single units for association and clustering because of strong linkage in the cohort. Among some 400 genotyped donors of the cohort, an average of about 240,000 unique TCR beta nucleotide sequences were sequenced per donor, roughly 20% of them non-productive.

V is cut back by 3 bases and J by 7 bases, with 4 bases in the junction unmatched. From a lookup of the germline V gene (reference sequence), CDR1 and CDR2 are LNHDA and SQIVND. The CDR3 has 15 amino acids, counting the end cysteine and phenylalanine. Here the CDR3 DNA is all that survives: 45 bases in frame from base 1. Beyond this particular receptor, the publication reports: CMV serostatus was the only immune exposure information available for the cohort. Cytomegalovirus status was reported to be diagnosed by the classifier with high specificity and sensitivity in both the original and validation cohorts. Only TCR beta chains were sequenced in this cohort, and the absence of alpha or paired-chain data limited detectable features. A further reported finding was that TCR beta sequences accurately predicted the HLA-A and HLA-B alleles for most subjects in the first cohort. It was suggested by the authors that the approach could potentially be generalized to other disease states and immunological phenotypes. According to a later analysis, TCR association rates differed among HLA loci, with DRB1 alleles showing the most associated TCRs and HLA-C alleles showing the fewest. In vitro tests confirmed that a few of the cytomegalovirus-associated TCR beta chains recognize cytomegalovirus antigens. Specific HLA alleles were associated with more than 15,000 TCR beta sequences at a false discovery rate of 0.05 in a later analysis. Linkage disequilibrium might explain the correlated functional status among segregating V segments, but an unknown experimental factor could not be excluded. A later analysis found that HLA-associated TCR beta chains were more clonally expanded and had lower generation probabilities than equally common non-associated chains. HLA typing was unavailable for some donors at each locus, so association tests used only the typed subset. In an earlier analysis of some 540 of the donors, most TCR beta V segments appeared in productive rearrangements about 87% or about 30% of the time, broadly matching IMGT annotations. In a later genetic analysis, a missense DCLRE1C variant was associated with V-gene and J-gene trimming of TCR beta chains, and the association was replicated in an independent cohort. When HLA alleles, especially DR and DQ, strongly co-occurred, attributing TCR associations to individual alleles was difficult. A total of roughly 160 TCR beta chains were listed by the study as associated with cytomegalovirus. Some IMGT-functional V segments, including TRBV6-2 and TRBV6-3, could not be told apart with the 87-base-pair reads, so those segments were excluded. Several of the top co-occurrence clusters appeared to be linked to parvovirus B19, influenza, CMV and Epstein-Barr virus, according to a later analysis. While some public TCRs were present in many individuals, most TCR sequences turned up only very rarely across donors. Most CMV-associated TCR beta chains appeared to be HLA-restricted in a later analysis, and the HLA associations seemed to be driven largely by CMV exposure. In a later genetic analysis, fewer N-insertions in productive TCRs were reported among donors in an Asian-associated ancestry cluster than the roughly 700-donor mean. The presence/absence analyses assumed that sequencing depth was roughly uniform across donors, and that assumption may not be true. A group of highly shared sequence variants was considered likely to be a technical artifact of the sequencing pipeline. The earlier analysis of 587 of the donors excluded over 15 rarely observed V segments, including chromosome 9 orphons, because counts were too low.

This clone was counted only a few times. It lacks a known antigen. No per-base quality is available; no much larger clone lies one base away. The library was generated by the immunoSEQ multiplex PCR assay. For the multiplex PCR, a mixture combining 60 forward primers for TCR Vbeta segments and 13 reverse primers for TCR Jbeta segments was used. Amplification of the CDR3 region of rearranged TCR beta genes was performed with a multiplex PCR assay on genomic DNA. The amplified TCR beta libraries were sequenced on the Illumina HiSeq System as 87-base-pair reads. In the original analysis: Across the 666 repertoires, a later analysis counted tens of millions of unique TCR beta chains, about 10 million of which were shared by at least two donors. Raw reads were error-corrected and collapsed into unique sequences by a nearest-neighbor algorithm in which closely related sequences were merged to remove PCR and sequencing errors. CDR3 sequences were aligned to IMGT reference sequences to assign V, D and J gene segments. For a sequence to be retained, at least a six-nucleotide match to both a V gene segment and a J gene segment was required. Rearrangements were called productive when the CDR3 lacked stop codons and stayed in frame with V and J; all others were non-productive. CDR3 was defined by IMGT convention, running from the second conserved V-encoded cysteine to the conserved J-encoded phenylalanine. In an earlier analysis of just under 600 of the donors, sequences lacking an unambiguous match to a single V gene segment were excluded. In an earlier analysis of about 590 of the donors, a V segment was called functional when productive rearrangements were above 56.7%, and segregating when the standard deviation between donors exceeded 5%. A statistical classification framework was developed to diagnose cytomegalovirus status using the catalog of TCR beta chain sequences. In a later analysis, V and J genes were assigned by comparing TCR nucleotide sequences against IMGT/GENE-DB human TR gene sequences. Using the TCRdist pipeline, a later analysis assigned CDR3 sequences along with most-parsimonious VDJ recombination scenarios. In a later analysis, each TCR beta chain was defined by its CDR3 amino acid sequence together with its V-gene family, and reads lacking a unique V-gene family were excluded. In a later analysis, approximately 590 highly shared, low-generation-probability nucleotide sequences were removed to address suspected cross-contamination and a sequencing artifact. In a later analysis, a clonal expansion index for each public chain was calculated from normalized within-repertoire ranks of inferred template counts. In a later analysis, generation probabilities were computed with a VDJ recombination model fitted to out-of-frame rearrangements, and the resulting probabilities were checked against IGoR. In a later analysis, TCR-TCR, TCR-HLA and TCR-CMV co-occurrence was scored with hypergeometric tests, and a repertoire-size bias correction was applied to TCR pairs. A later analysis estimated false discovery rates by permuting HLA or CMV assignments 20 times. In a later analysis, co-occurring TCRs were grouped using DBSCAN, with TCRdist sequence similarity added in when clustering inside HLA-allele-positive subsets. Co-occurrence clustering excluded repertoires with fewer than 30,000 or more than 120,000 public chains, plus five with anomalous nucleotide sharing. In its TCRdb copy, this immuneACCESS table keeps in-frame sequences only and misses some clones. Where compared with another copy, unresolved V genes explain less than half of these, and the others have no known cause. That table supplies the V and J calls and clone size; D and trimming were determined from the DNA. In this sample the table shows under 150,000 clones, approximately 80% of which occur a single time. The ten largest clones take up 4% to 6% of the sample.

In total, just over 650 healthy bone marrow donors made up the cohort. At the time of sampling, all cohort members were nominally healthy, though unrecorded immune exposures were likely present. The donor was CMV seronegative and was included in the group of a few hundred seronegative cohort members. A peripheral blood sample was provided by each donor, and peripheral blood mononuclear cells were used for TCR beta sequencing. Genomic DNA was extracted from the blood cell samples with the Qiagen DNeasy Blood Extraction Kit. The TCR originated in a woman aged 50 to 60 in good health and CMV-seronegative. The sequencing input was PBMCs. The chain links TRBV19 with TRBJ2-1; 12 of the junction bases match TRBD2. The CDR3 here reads CASSISLAGGNEQFF. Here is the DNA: TGTGCCAGTAGTATTTCCCTAGCGGGAGGGAATGAGCAGTTCTTC.